The 14 T cell receptor beta chains listed next were all sequenced from one sample in a study of blood T cells in healthy people across ages. Combining a sample-barcoded 5' primer with a J-beta primer mix, a second PCR ran for roughly 6 to 11 cycles. TCRdb fed the 5' RACE reads into MiXCR, producing one record per CDR3 protein. The data contain 600,000 to 650,000 distinct CDR3 sequences, approximately 59% of them seen just once; the ten biggest clones take up about two fifths. Source material: blood. These receptors were taken from a man in his fifties or sixties in good health.

The rearrangement joins TRBV29-1 to TRBJ2-1; D is ambiguous. The CDR3 length is 16 residues. CDR1 is SQVTM, CDR2 ANQGSEA, per germline. V was shortened by 5 bases and J by 0 bases, with 17 bases between the two germline ends. In DNA form, the CDR3 reads TGCAGCGTTAACATCCGCCGACTGGTCTCCTACAATGAGCAGTTCTTC. It yields the protein CSVNIRRLVSYNEQFF.

The chain joins TRBV29-1 to TRBJ2-7, with 12 bases that match TRBD1. Germline V gene lookup returns CDR1 SQVTM and CDR2 ANQGSEA. The CDR3 is 14 residues long. V lost 7 bases to trimming and J lost 3 bases; unmatched junction nucleotides: 7. The chain's CDR3 is CSATGQGAIYEQYF. CDR3 bases: TGCAGCGCAACGGGACAGGGGGCCATCTACGAGCAGTACTTC.

This clonotype showed up just a few times. The chain recombines TRBV6-2 or TRBV6-3 with TRBJ1-6; 7 positions match TRBD1. The V segment lost 6 bases and the J segment 6 bases; nucleotides outside the gene matches: 14. Germline V gene data show CDR1 as MNHEY and CDR2 as SVGEGT. The CDR3 runs to 17 residues. The DNA of the CDR3 is TGTGCCAGCAGCCCCCGCGGTGAGGGGGCAAGTAATTCACCCCTCCACTTT. The encoded protein is CASSPRGEGASNSPLHF.

The chain joins TRBV5-1 to TRBJ2-7; D might be TRBD2 (5 bases). V lost 0 bases to trimming and J lost 6 bases, with 13 bases between them. Germline loops: CDR1 SGHRS, CDR2 YFSETQ. This CDR3 comprises 14 residues. The CDR3 sequence is CASSLGSGFGEQYF. CDR3 sequence (DNA): TGCGCCAGCAGCTTGGGCTCGGGGTTTGGCGAGCAGTACTTC.

V gene TRBV14 combines with J gene TRBJ2-1; TRBD2 matches 12 bases. V trimming: 3 bases; J trimming: 8 bases; junction bases outside the gene matches: 5. The CDR3 is made up of 15 amino acids. Germline V gene data show CDR1 as SGHDN and CDR2 as FVKESK. CDR3 in amino acids: CASSQRTSGDHEQFF. CDR3 nucleotide sequence: TGTGCCAGCAGCCAGAGGACTAGCGGGGACCATGAGCAGTTCTTC.

This clonotype appeared a single time. The V call is TRBV10-3, the J call TRBJ2-7; tentatively, D is TRBD1 (5 bases). There are 15 residues in the CDR3. Germline V gene lookup returns CDR1 ENHRY and CDR2 SYGVKD. The V end lost 3 bases, the J end lost 2 bases, and 14 bases lay between the germline ends. In DNA, the CDR3 is TGTGCCATCAGTGACGGCACAGGTACGGCCTACGAGCAGTACTTC. As protein: CAISDGTGTAYEQYF.

The rearrangement joins TRBV7-9 to TRBJ2-7; D unclear. Trimming cost V 6 bases and J 4 bases, with 13 bases left between them. The germline CDR1 and CDR2 sequences are SEHNR and FQNEAQ (reference sequence). CDR3 length: 13 residues. CDR3 sequence (DNA): TGTGCCAGCAGACCCCTAATGGGTTACGAGCAGTACTTC. Residues: CASRPLMGYEQYF.

This clonotype was seen ten or more times. The J gene is TRBJ2-1, the V gene TRBV11-3, with a tentative D call TRBD1 (6 bases). This CDR3 comprises 17 residues. V gave up 5 bases and J gave up 4 bases, with 21 bases separating them. Germline V gene sequence: CDR1 SGHNT, CDR2 YENEEA. The CDR3 here is CASSPGQPGKPYNEQFF. CDR3 coding DNA: TGTGCCAGCAGCCCCGGACAGCCGGGGAAACCATACAATGAGCAGTTCTTC.

This clonotype was counted between two and nine times. The chain carries TRBV20-1 and TRBJ1-6, with TRBD1 matching 10 bases. J lost 3 bases, V lost 6 bases, and 14 bases had no gene match. The CDR3 consists of 18 residues. CDR1 is DFQATT and CDR2 is SNEGSKA in the germline V gene (reference sequence). CDR3 amino acids: CSAKRAPGQGGYNSPLHF. The CDR3 DNA sequence: TGCAGTGCCAAAAGAGCCCCTGGACAGGGGGGCTATAATTCACCCCTCCACTTT.

This clonotype has more than one count but fewer than ten. V and J are TRBV7-2 and TRBJ1-4; D is uncertain. The CDR3 sequence is 14 residues long. Trimming took off 5 bases at V and 5 bases at J, with 12 bases between the two ends. Germline V gene data show CDR1 as SGHTA and CDR2 as FQGNSA. The CDR3 protein is CASSPDRENEKLFF. CDR3 in DNA: TGTGCCAGCAGCCCAGATCGAGAGAATGAAAAACTGTTTTTT. The whole variable domain, remainder taken from reference TRBV7-2 and TRBJ1-4, is GAGVSQSPSNKVTEKGKDVELRCDPISGHTALYWYRQSLGQGLEFLIYFQGNSAPDKSGLPSDRFSAERTGGSVSTLTIQRTQQEDSAVYLCASSPDRENEKLFFGSGTQLSVL.

The V call is TRBV12-3 or TRBV12-4, the J call TRBJ1-6; TRBD1 is a possible D gene (6 bases). Trimming shortened V by 7 bases and J by 7 bases, and 14 bases separated the two germline ends. The CDR3 contains 14 residues. The CDR3 nucleotides read TGTGCCAGCACTCTAGACAGGTCAAATTCACCCCTCCACTTT. It specifies CASTLDRSNSPLHF.

The gene calls are TRBV6-1 and TRBJ1-1, with D unclear. The CDR3 covers 12 residues. CDR1 is MNHNS, CDR2 SASEGT, per germline. V was trimmed by 4 bases and J by 8 bases, leaving 11 bases between them. Written as DNA, the CDR3 is TGTGCCAGCAGTGCGAGGGTATTGGAAGCTTTCTTT. This sequence encodes CASSARVLEAFF.

This clonotype was seen only a few times. The chain couples TRBV2 to TRBJ2-1, with 9 bases fitting TRBD1. Germline CDR1 reads SNHLY; CDR2 reads FYNNEI. Germline trimming cut 8 bases from V and 8 bases from J; bases unmatched to any gene: 13. CDR3 size: 15 residues. The DNA of the CDR3 is TGTGCCAGCCACCCCATCGGACAGGGGTTCGATGAGCAGTTCTTC. Its protein is CASHPIGQGFDEQFF.

The chain links TRBV20-1 to TRBJ2-3, with 8 nucleotides matching TRBD2. CDR1 is DFQATT and CDR2 is SNEGSKA in the germline V gene (reference sequence). The CDR3 consists of 18 residues. V shed 1 base and J 6 bases; nucleotides not matched to a gene: 18. CDR3 nucleotide sequence: TGCAGTGCTAGAGCCCCGAGACGACTAGCGCACCGGCGTGATACGCAGTATTTT. It specifies CSARAPRRLAHRRDTQYF.